A single sample gave rise to the 17 T cell receptor beta chains below, sequenced in a study of CD8+CD57+ T cells in acquired aplastic anemia. Genomic DNA, serving as template, underwent TCR beta VDJ and CDR3 profiling. TCRdb re-called the reads through MiXCR, storing one row per CDR3 protein. The data contain about 220,000 distinct CDR3 sequences, 34% of them singletons. Sequenced sample: sorted CD4+, CD8+, or CD8+CD57+ T cells (not recorded which) from PBMCs. These TCRs come from a human donor in good health, serving as a control.

This clonotype was counted only a few times. J is TRBJ2-1 and V is TRBV5-1, with D perhaps TRBD1 (5 bases). Trimming removed 0 bases at V and 7 bases at J, with 11 bases between. The CDR3 is 14 amino acids. CDR1 SGHRS and CDR2 YFSETQ come from the germline V gene. The DNA of the CDR3 is TGCGCCAGCAGCTTGGGGACACAGACTAATGAGCAGTTCTTC. This encodes CASSLGTQTNEQFF.

The rearrangement joins TRBV10-3 to TRBJ1-1; TRBD1 matches 8 bases. The germline V gene has CDR1 ENHRY and CDR2 SYGVKD. The trim removed 4 bases at V and 12 bases at J, leaving 10 bases unmatched. CDR3 length equals 13 residues. CDR3 sequence: CAISAGQGASSFF. The CDR3 DNA sequence: TGTGCCATCAGTGCCGGCCAGGGGGCTTCGTCTTTCTTT.

The chain links TRBV6-1 to TRBJ1-4; 7 bases match TRBD1. The CDR3 spans 15 residues. Germline assignment: CDR1 MNHNS and CDR2 SASEGT. The V segment lost 6 bases and the J segment 4 bases; nucleotides outside the gene matches: 8. CDR3 nucleotide sequence: TGTGCCAGCAGGTGGACAGGAGTCAATAATGAAAAACTGTTTTTT. It is translated as CASRWTGVNNEKLFF.

V and J are TRBV11-2 and TRBJ1-1, with a possible D match to TRBD1 (6 bases). Trimming pared 2 bases from V and 3 bases from J, leaving 10 bases between. The CDR3 is made up of 14 amino acids. The germline gives CDR1 SGHAT, CDR2 FQNNGV. The CDR3 here is CASSLQGRDTEAFF. DNA for the CDR3: TGTGCCAGCAGCTTACAGGGGAGAGACACTGAAGCTTTCTTT.

The rearrangement links TRBV6-1 to TRBJ1-5; TRBD1 might be the D (5 bases). CDR1 is MNHNS and CDR2 is SASEGT in the germline V gene. The CDR3 extends over 13 amino acids. Trimming stripped 8 bases from V and 2 bases from J, with 10 bases between. The CDR3 sequence: CASGASGNQPQHF. The CDR3 nucleotides read TGTGCCAGCGGGGCTTCTGGCAATCAGCCCCAGCATTTT.

The chain couples TRBV5-1 to TRBJ2-1; 9 bases match TRBD2. The CDR3 totals 15 residues. Germline trimming cut 2 bases from V and 6 bases from J; bases unmatched to any gene: 6. Germline-derived CDR1 and CDR2 are SGHRS and YFSETQ. The CDR3 bases are TGCGCCAGCAGCTTTAGCGGGGGTTTATCCAATGAGCAGTTCTTC. The encoded protein is CASSFSGGLSNEQFF.

In its sample, this clonotype was seen many times. V is TRBV7-9 and J is TRBJ2-5, with D possibly being TRBD2 (6 bases). With 3 bases removed from V and 2 bases from J, the gap between germline ends came to 13 bases. The CDR3 is 15 residues long. Germline V lookup: CDR1 SEHNR, CDR2 FQNEAQ (reference sequence). The CDR3 DNA sequence: TGTGCCAGCAGCTTGGCTAGCGTATATCAAGAGACCCAGTACTTC. Translation gives CASSLASVYQETQYF. The full variable domain, its missing parts supplied by reference TRBV7-9 and TRBJ2-5, is DTGVSQNPRHKITKRGQNVTFRCDPISEHNRLYWYRQTLGQGPEFLTYFQNEAQLEKSRLLSDRFSAERPKGSFSTLEIQRTEQGDSAMYLCASSLASVYQETQYFGPGTRLLVL.

The DNA for the CDR3 is TGCAGTGCAGATACGCAGTATTTT. Its protein is CSADTQYF. The chain carries TRBV20-1 and TRBJ2-3; D not certain. CDR1 is DFQATT, CDR2 SNEGSKA, per germline (reference sequence). Trimming pared 6 bases from V and 5 bases from J, leaving 0 bases between. CDR3 length: 8 residues.

This chain connects TRBV5-1 to TRBJ2-1; D gene ambiguous. From germline, CDR1 is SGHRS and CDR2 YFSETQ. The V end lost 2 bases, the J end lost 0 bases, and 9 bases lay between the germline ends. The CDR3 is made up of 15 amino acids. CDR3 nucleotides: TGCGCCAGCAGCTTTACCCAAAGCTCCTACAATGAGCAGTTCTTC. Its protein is CASSFTQSSYNEQFF.

The V call is TRBV6-1, the J call TRBJ2-1; TRBD1 or TRBD2 may be the D gene (7 bases each). This CDR3 comprises 14 residues. CDR1 is MNHNS, CDR2 SASEGT, per germline. Trimming pared 8 bases from V and 8 bases from J, leaving 19 bases between. CDR3 in amino acids: CASDRAGEGDEQFF. CDR3 sequence (DNA): TGTGCCAGCGACAGGGCTGGGGAGGGCGATGAGCAGTTCTTC.

This chain links TRBV7-9 with TRBJ2-2; TRBD2 is a possible D gene (6 bases). CDR1 and CDR2 (germline): SEHNR, FQNEAQ (reference sequence). This CDR3 region has 15 residues. V was pared by 3 bases and J by 4 bases, with 12 bases between. This chain's CDR3 is CASSFIAVITGELFF. The CDR3 region has the DNA TGTGCCAGCAGCTTTATAGCGGTGATCACCGGGGAGCTGTTTTTT.

As for this clonotype: The junction shows a germline mismatch at one end, possibly a read error. The chain is built from TRBV7-2 and TRBJ1-2, with TRBD1 matching over 7 bases. The CDR3 spans 14 residues. From germline, CDR1 is SGHTA and CDR2 FQGNSA. The CDR3 bases are TGTGCCAGCAGCCCGACAGGGTTTAACGATGGCTACACCTTC. It yields the protein CASSPTGFNDGYTF.

The rearrangement joins TRBV19 to TRBJ2-5; 7 nucleotides match TRBD2. The V gene's germline CDR1 is LNHDA and CDR2 SQIVND (reference sequence). The CDR3 sequence is 14 residues long. The trim removed 6 bases at V and 2 bases at J, leaving 6 bases unmatched. For the CDR3, the DNA is TGTGCCAGTAGGCGGGCTAGCGGACAAGAGACCCAGTACTTC. Its translation is CASRRASGQETQYF. The full variable domain, its missing parts supplied by reference TRBV19 and TRBJ2-5, is DGGITQSPKYLFRKEGQNVTLSCEQNLNHDAMYWYRQDPGQGLRLIYYSQIVNDFQKGDIAEGYSVSREKKESFPLTVTSAQKNPTAFYLCASRRASGQETQYFGPGTRLLVL.

This clonotype appeared many times. V is TRBV20-1 and J is TRBJ2-1, with TRBD1 matching over 7 bases. J gave up 5 bases and V 0 bases, and 4 bases lay outside the gene matches. This CDR3 has 14 amino acids. Germline lookup yields CDR1 DFQATT and CDR2 SNEGSKA (reference sequence). The CDR3 sequence: CSARDRGFDNEQFF. DNA for the CDR3: TGCAGTGCTAGAGACAGGGGGTTCGACAATGAGCAGTTCTTC.

The table lists this clonotype with many counts. The chain recombines TRBV2 with TRBJ2-7, with 7 nucleotides matching TRBD1. The CDR3 is 14 amino acids. Germline-derived CDR1 and CDR2 are SNHLY and FYNNEI. V was pared by 5 bases and J by 2 bases, with 6 bases of the junction left unmatched. CDR3 in amino acids: CASSWDRSTYEQYF. The CDR3 bases are TGTGCCAGCAGTTGGGACAGATCCACCTACGAGCAGTACTTC.

The gene calls are TRBV18 and TRBJ2-7, with a tentative D call TRBD1 (5 bases). V was cut by 3 bases and J by 2 bases, with 17 bases left in between. Looked up from germline, CDR1 is KGHSH and CDR2 is LQKENI. The CDR3 loop spans 16 amino acids. The CDR3 is CASSPVTQASTYEQYF. The CDR3 DNA follows: TGTGCCAGCTCACCCGTCACACAGGCCTCAACCTACGAGCAGTACTTC.

As concerns this clonotype: The conserved closing phenylalanine or tryptophan is absent in this CDR3, likely reflecting a read error. The genes are TRBV9 and TRBJ1-1; D remains unclear. Germline assignment: CDR1 SGDLS and CDR2 YYNGEE. This CDR3 spans 17 amino acids. Trimming removed 4 bases at V and 6 bases at J, with 25 bases between. The CDR3 protein is CASSIATNSHRGAEAFL. DNA for the CDR3: TGTGCCAGCAGCATAGCGACAAACTCCCATCGAGGCGCTGAAGCTTTCCTT.